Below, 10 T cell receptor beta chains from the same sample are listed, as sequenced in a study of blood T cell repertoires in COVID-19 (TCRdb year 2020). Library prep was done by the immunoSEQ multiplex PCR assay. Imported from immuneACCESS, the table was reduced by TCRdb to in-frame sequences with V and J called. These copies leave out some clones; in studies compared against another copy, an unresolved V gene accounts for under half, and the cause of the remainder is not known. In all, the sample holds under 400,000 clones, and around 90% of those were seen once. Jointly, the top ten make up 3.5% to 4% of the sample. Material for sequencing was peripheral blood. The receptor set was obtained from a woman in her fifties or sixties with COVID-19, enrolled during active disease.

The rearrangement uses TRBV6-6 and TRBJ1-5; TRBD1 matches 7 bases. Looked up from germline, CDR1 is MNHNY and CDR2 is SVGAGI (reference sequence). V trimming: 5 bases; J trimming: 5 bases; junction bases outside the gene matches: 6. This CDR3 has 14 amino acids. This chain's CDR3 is CASSGTVDYQPQHF. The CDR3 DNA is TGTGCCAGCAGTGGGACAGTCGATTATCAGCCCCAGCATTTT.

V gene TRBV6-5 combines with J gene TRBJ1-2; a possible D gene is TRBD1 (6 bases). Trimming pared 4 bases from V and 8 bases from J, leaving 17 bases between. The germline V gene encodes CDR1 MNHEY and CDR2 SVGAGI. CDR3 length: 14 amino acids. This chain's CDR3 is CASSSQGGMGGYTF. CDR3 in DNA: TGTGCCAGCAGTTCCCAAGGGGGAATGGGGGGCTACACCTTC.

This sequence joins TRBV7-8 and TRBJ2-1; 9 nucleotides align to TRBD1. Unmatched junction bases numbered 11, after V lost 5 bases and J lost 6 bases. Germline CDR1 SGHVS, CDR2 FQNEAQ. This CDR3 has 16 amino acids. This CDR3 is CASSPTGTGIGNEQFF. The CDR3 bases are TGTGCCAGCAGCCCTACCGGGACAGGGATCGGCAATGAGCAGTTCTTC.

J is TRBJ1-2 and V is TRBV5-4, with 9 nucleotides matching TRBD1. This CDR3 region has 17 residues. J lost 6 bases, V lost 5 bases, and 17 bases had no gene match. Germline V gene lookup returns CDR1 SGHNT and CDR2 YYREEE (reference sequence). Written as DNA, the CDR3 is TGTGCCAGCAGGCTGAGGCCTACAGGGGGCCAAAGGCATGGCTACACCTTC. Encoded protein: CASRLRPTGGQRHGYTF.

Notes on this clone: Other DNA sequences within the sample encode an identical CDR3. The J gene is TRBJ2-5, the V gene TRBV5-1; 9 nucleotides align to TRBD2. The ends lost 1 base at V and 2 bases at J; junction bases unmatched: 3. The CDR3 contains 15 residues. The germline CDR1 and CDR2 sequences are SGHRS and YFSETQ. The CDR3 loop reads CASSLSSGGQETQYF. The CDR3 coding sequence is TGCGCCAGCAGCTTGAGTAGCGGGGGACAAGAGACCCAGTACTTC.

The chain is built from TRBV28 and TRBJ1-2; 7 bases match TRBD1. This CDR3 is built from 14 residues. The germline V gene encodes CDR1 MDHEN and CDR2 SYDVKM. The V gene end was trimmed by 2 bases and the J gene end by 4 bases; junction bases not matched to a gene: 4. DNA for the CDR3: TGTGCCAGCAGTTTAGGGACAGAAACCTATGGCTACACCTTC. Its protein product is CASSLGTETYGYTF.

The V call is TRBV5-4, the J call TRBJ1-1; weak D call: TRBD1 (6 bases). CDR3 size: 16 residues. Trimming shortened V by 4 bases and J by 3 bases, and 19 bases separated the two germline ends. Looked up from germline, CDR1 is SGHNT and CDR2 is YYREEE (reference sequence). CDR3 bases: TGTGCCAGCAGCCCCCAGTGGGGAGGGGGGCACACTGAAGCTTTCTTT. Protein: CASSPQWGGGHTEAFF.

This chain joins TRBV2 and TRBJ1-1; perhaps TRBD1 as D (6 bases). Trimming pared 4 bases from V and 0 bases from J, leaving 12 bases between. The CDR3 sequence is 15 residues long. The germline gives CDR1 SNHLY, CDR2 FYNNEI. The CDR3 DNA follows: TGTGCCAGCAGTGCGGACAGCCTCATGAACACTGAAGCTTTCTTT. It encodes CASSADSLMNTEAFF.

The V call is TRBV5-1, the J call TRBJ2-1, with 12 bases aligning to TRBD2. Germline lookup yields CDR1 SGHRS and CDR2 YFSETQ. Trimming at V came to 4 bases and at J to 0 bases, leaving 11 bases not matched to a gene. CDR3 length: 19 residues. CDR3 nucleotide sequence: TGCGCCAGCAGCCCGACGGGACTAGCGGGTTTCTACTCCTACAATGAGCAGTTCTTC. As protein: CASSPTGLAGFYSYNEQFF. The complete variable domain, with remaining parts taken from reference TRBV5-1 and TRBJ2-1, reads KAGVTQTPRYLIKTRGQQVTLSCSPISGHRSVSWYQQTPGQGLQFLFEYFSETQRNKGNFPGRFSGRQFSNSRSEMNVSTLELGDSALYLCASSPTGLAGFYSYNEQFFGPGTRLTVL.

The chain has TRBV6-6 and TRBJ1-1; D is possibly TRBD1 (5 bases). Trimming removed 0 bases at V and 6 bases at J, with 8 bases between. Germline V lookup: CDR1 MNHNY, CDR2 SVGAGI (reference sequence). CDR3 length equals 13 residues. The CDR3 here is CASSYSAGSEAFF. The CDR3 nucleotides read TGTGCCAGCAGTTACTCAGCAGGGTCTGAAGCTTTCTTT.